This TCR beta chain was found in a study of early T cells in non-severe SARS-CoV-2 infection. CDR3 size: 15 residues. V lost 3 bases and J lost 6, with 18 bases in between. General study points: Sequences matched to VDJdb favored anti-spike CD8 responses, while private and CD4 specificities were missed.

About this clonotype itself: The antigen remains unidentified.

MiXCR, run by TCRdb on the 5' RACE reads, gives a single entry per CDR3 protein. Of roughly 60,000 distinct CDR3 sequences in the sample, about 7.7% were seen once. This sequence joins TRBV12-3 or TRBV12-4 and TRBJ2-7, with a tentative D call TRBD2 (5 bases). The receptor was isolated from an adult who was a healthcare worker with PCR-confirmed SARS-CoV-2 infection or an uninfected control (not recorded which). The source material was whole blood. CDR3 region: CASSLRGLPRGEQYF. CDR3 coding DNA: TGTGCCAGCAGTTTGAGAGGGCTCCCTCGGGGCGAGCAGTACTTC.